This is a list of T cell receptor beta chains from one sample in a study of identical twins. TCRdb re-called the 5' RACE reads through MiXCR, storing one row per CDR3 protein. The profile shows fewer than 550,000 distinct CDR3 sequences, about 13% of them singletons. The same sample was also used in a study of yellow fever vaccine responses in identical twins.

Sample: CD4+ T cells sorted from blood. These receptors were collected from a young woman in good health. Both conserved end residues are part of each CDR3. Each record gives: J gene, clone size, CDR3 length, D gene, V gene, CDR3 protein, CDR3 DNA. The D gene is left open where the match is weak. The listing skips clone size in some rows; elsewhere it reads once, few, many or a size class.

TRBJ2-5 - 14 - TRBV5-1 CASSLGDSRETQYF TGCGCCAGCAGCTTGGGCGACAGCCGGGAGACCCAGTACTTC
TRBJ2-5 few 13 TRBD2 TRBV29-1 CSVGLAGVETQYF TGCAGCGTTGGGCTAGCGGGAGTGGAGACCCAGTACTTC
TRBJ2-3 few 15 TRBD1 TRBV20-1 CSARVWQGEGDTQYF TGCAGTGCTAGAGTGTGGCAGGGGGAAGGAGATACGCAGTATTTT
TRBJ2-7 - 14 TRBD1 TRBV18 CASQLDRGAYEQYF TGTGCCAGCCAGTTGGACAGGGGAGCCTACGAGCAGTACTTC
TRBJ2-5 many 14 - TRBV29-1 CSVEPPRRLETQYF TGCAGCGTTGAACCCCCAAGGAGACTGGAGACCCAGTACTTC
TRBJ2-2 many 15 - TRBV7-2 CASSLAALGGGELFF TGTGCCAGCAGCTTAGCCGCGCTGGGTGGCGGGGAGCTGTTTTTT
TRBJ2-3 many 17 TRBD2 TRBV4-3 CASSQDGTSSGTDTQYF TGCGCCAGCAGCCAAGATGGGACTAGTTCGGGTACAGATACGCAGTATTTT
TRBJ2-3 many 14 - TRBV5-1 CASSRRTSTDTQYF TGCGCCAGCAGCCGTCGGACTAGCACAGATACGCAGTATTTT
TRBJ1-2 - 14 - TRBV12-3/TRBV12-4 CASSRRLTNYGYTF TGTGCCAGCAGCCGACGTCTCACTAACTATGGCTACACCTTC
TRBJ2-7 - 16 TRBD2 TRBV6-2/TRBV6-3 CASSYSISGRDYEQYF TGTGCCAGCAGTTACTCGATTAGCGGGAGAGACTACGAGCAGTACTTC
TRBJ2-5 - 15 - TRBV10-3 CAISGRGTYQETQYF TGTGCCATCAGTGGGCGGGGAACGTACCAAGAGACCCAGTACTTC
TRBJ2-7 many 15 TRBD1 TRBV6-2/TRBV6-3 CASRRDRGLSYEQYF TGTGCCAGCAGAAGAGACAGGGGACTGTCCTACGAGCAGTACTTC
TRBJ2-4 - 17 TRBD1 TRBV27 CASRQTQGVWAKNIQYF TGTGCCAGCAGACAGACTCAGGGGGTCTGGGCCAAAAACATTCAGTACTTC
TRBJ2-5 few 16 - TRBV18 CASSPYPGRDKETQYF TGTGCCAGCTCACCATATCCCGGCAGGGACAAAGAGACCCAGTACTTC
TRBJ2-3 - 12 - TRBV2 CASSEEQGKRGF TGTGCCAGCAGTGAAGAACAGGGAAAACGAGGTTTT
TRBJ2-1 many 15 TRBD2 TRBV20-1 CSATLSGSSYNEQFF TGCAGTGCTACCCTTAGCGGGAGCTCCTACAATGAGCAGTTCTTC
TRBJ1-2 few 12 - TRBV6-5 CASSRDGHGYTF TGTGCCAGCAGCCGGGACGGACATGGCTACACCTTC
TRBJ2-6 few 15 - TRBV12-3/TRBV12-4 CASSPAPVGANVLTF TGTGCCAGCAGTCCGGCCCCGGTCGGGGCCAACGTCCTGACTTTC
TRBJ2-1 few 15 - TRBV10-3 CAISESKGLNNEQFF TGTGCCATCAGTGAGTCGAAGGGACTGAACAATGAGCAGTTCTTC
TRBJ2-7 - 17 TRBD1 TRBV7-9 CASSRRTGTGLGYEQYF TGTGCCAGCAGCCGAAGAACGGGGACAGGGTTGGGCTACGAGCAGTACTTC
TRBJ2-7 - 13 TRBD1 TRBV27 CASSLRQGVKQYF TGTGCCAGCAGTTTAAGACAGGGGGTCAAGCAGTACTTC
TRBJ2-1 few 15 - TRBV2 CASSPGPWGHNEQFF TGTGCCAGCAGTCCGGGACCCTGGGGGCACAATGAGCAGTTCTTC
TRBJ1-1 few 13 - TRBV7-2 CASSLNRIAEAFF TGTGCCAGCAGCTTAAATCGCATCGCTGAAGCTTTCTTT
TRBJ2-7 - 11 - TRBV20-1 CSASPLYEQYF TGCAGTGCGTCCCCCCTGTACGAGCAGTACTTC
TRBJ2-5 - 15 TRBD2 TRBV3-1 CATNLLAGDQETQYF TGTGCCACAAACCTGCTAGCGGGGGACCAAGAGACCCAGTACTTC
TRBJ2-4 - 20 - TRBV5-1 CASSFIATSQPTIPKNIQYF TGCGCCAGCAGCTTTATAGCGACCTCACAACCAACTATACCAAAAAACATTCAGTACTTC
TRBJ2-2 - 15 - TRBV20-1 CSARDRRTAAGELFF TGCAGTGCTAGAGATCGGAGGACGGCGGCCGGGGAGCTGTTTTTT
TRBJ2-1 few 14 TRBD2 TRBV20-1 CSASGLAGAHEQFF TGCAGTGCTAGCGGACTAGCGGGAGCCCATGAGCAGTTCTTC
TRBJ2-7 - 14 - TRBV20-1 CSANRPQGSYEQYF TGCAGTGCTAACCGCCCCCAGGGCTCCTACGAGCAGTACTTC